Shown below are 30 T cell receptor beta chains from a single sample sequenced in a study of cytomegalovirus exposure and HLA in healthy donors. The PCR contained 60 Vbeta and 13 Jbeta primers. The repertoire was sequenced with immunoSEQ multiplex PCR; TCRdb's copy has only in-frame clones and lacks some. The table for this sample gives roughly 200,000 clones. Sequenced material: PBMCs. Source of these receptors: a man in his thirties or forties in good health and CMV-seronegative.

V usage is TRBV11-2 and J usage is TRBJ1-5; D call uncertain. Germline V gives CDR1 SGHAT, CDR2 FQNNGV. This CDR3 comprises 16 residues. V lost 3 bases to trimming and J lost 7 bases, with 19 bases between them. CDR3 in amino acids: CASSFPLTEDRQPQHF. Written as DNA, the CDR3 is TGTGCCAGCAGCTTTCCGTTGACGGAGGATAGGCAGCCCCAGCATTTT. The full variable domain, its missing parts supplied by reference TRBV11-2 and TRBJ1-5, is EAGVAQSPRYKIIEKRQSVAFWCNPISGHATLYWYQQILGQGPKLLIQFQNNGVVDDSQLPKDRFSAERLKGVDSTLKIQPAKLEDSAVYLCASSFPLTEDRQPQHFGDGTRLSIL.

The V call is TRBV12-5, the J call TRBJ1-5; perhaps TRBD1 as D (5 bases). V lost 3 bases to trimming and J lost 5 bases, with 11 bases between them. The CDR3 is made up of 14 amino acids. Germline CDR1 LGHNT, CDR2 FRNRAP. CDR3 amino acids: CASGLTGDYQPQHF. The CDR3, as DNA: TGTGCTAGTGGTTTAACTGGGGACTATCAGCCCCAGCATTTT. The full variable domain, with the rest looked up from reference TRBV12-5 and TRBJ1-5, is DARVTQTPRHKVTEMGQEVTMRCQPILGHNTVFWYRQTMMQGLELLAYFRNRAPLDDSGMPKDRFSAEMPDATLATLKIQPSEPRDSAVYFCASGLTGDYQPQHFGDGTRLSIL.

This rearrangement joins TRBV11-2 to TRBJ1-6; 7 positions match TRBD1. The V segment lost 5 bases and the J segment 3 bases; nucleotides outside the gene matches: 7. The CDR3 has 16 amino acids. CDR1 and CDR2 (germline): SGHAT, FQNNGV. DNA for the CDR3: TGTGCCAGCAGCCTGTCTGGGGACAGCTATAATTCACCCCTCCACTTT. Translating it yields CASSLSGDSYNSPLHF.

The CDR3 nucleotides read TGTGCCAGCAGGCCAACAGCAGGGGGCACCCACAATGAGCAGTTCTTC. Protein sequence: CASRPTAGGTHNEQFF. This sequence joins TRBV5-8 and TRBJ2-1; 8 bases line up with TRBD1. Germline values: CDR1 SGHTS, CDR2 YDEGEE. V trimming: 5 bases; J trimming: 5 bases; junction bases outside the gene matches: 12. The CDR3 contains 16 residues.

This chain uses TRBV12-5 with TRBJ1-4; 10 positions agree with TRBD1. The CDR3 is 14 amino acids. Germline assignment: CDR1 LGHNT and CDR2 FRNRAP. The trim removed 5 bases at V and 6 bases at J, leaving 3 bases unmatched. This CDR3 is CASGPGTGDEKLFF. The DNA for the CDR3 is TGTGCTAGTGGTCCCGGGACAGGGGATGAAAAACTGTTTTTT.

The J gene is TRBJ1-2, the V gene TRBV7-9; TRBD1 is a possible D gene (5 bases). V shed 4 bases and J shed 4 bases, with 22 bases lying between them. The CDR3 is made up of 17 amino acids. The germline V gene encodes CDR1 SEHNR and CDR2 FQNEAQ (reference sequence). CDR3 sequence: CASSSSLTSQGIYGYTF. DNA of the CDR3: TGTGCCAGCAGCTCCTCGCTCACTTCCCAGGGAATCTATGGCTACACCTTC.

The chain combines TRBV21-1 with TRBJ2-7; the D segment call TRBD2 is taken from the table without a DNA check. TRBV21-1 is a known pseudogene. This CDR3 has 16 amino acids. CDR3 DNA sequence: TGTGCCAGCAGAATCCTAACTAGCGGGTCCCTGTGCGAGCAGTACTTC. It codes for CASRILTSGSLCEQYF.

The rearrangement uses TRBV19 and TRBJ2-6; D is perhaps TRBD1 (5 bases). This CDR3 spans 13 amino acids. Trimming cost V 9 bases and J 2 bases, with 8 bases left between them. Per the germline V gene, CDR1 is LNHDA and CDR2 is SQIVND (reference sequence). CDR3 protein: CASRTTGANVLTF. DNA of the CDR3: TGTGCCAGCCGGACAACTGGGGCCAACGTCCTGACTTTC.

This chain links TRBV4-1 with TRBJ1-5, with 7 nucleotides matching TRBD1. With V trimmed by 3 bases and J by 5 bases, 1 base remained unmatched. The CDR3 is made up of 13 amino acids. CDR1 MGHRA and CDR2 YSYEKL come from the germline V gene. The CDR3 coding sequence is TGCGCCAGCAGCCAGCAGGGGGATCAGCCCCAGCATTTT. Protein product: CASSQQGDQPQHF.

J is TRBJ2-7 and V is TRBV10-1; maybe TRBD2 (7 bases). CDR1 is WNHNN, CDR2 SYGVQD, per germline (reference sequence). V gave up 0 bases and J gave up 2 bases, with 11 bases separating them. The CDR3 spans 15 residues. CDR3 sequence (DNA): TGCGCCAGCAGTGAGTCGGGGGGGCAACCCTACGAGCAGTACTTC. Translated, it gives CASSESGGQPYEQYF.

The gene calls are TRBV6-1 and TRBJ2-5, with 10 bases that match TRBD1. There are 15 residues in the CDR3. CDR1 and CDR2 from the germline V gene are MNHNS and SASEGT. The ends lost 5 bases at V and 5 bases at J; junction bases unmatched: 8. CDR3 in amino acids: CASSSPTGGQETQYF. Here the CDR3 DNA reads TGTGCCAGCAGTAGCCCGACAGGGGGCCAGGAGACCCAGTACTTC.

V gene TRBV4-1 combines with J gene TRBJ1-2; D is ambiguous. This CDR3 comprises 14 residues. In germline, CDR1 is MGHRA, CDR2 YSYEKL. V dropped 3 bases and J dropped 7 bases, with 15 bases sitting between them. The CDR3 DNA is TGCGCCAGCAGCCAGCCCCTCCGGTCGGGTGGCTACACCTTC. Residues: CASSQPLRSGGYTF.

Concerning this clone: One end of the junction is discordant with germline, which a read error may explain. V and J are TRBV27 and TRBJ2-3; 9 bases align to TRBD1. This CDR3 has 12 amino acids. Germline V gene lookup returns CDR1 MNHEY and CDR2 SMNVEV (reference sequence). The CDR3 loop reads CASSLPGQGVNF. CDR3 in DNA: TGTGCCAGCAGTCTACCGGGACAGGGTGTGAATTTT.

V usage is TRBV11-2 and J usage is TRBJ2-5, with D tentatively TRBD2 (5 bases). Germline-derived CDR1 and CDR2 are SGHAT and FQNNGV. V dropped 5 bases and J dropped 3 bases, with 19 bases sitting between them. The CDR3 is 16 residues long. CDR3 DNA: TGTGCCAGCAGCCTTAGTGGGCGGGCGGAGAAAGAGACCCAGTACTTC. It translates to CASSLSGRAEKETQYF.

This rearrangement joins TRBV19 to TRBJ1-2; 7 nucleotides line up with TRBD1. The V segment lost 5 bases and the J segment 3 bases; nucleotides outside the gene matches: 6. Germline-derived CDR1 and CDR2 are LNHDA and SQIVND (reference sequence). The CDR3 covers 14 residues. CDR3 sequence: CASSQPGQYYGYTF. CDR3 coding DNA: TGTGCCAGTAGTCAACCGGGACAGTACTATGGCTACACCTTC.

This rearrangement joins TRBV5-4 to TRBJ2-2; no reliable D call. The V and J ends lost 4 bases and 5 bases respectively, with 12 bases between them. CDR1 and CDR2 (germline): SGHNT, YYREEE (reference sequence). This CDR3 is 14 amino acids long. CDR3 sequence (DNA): TGTGCCAGCAGCCCCCCGACTTTAACCGGGGAGCTGTTTTTT. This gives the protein CASSPPTLTGELFF.

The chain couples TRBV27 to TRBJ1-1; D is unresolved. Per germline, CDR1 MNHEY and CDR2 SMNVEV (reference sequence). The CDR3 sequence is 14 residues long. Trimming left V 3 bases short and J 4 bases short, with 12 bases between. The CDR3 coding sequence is TGTGCCAGCAGTTTTGGGTCCGGGGTCACTGAAGCTTTCTTT. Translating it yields CASSFGSGVTEAFF.

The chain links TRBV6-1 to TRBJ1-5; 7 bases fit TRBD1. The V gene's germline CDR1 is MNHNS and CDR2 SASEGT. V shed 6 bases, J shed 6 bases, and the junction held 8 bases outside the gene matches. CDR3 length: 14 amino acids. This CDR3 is CASSETGYGQPQHF. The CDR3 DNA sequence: TGTGCCAGCAGCGAGACAGGGTACGGTCAGCCCCAGCATTTT.

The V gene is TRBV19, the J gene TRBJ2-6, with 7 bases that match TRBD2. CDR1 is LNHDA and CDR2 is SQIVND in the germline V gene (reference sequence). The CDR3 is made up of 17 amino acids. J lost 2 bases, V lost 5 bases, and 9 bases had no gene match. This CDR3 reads CASSGGGRRPGANVLTF. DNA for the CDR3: TGTGCCAGTAGTGGCGGGGGACGGCGGCCTGGGGCCAACGTCCTGACTTTC.

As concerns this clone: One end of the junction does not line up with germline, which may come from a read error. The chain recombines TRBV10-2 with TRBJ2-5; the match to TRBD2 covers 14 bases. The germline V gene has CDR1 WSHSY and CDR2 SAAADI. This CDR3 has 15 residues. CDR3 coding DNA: TGCACCAGCAGTGCGGGACTAGCGGGGGAAGAGACCCAGTACTTC. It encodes CTSSAGLAGEETQYF.

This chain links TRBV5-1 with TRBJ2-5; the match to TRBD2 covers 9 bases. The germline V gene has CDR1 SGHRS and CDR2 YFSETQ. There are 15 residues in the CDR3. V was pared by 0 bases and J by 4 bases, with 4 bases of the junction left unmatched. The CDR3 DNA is TGCGCCAGCAGCTTGGGTAGCGGGAGTCGAGAGACCCAGTACTTC. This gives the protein CASSLGSGSRETQYF.

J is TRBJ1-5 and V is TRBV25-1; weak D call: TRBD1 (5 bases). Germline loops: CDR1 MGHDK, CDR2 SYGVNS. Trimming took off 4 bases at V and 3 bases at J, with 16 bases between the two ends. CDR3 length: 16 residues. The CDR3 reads CASSASLGGNNQPQHF. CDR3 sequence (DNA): TGTGCCAGCAGTGCCTCGTTGGGGGGGAACAATCAGCCCCAGCATTTT.

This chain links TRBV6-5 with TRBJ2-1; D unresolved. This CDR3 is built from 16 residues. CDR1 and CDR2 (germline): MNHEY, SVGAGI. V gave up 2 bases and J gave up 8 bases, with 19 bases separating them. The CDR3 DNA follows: TGTGCCAGCAGTTACCCTGTTACCGTGGTCGACTATGAGCAGTTCTTC. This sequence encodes CASSYPVTVVDYEQFF.

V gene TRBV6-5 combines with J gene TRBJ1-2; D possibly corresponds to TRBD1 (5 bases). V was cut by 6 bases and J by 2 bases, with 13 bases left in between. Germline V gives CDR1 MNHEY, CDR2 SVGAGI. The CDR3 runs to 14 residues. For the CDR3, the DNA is TGTGCCAGCAGCCCCGGGGGGTCAAACTATGGCTACACCTTC. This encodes CASSPGGSNYGYTF.

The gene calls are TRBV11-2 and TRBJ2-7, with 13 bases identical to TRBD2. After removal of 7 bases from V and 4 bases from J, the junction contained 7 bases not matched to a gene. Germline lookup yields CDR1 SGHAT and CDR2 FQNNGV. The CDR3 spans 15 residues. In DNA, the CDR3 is TGTGCCAGCACGAAAACTAGCGGGAGGGGTTACGAGCAGTACTTC. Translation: CASTKTSGRGYEQYF.

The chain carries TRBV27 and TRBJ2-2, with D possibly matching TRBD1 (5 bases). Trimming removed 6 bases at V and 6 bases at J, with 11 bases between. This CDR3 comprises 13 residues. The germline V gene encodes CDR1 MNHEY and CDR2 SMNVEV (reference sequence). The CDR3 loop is CASSPRVAGELFF. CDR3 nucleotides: TGTGCCAGCAGCCCCAGGGTAGCCGGGGAGCTGTTTTTT.

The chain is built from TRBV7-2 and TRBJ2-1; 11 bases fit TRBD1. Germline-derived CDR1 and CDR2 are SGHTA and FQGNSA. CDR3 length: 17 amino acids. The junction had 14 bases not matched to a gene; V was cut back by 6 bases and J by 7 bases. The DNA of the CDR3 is TGTGCCAGCAGATCAAGGTCTACTGGGACAGGGGGTAATGAGCAGTTCTTC. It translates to CASRSRSTGTGGNEQFF.

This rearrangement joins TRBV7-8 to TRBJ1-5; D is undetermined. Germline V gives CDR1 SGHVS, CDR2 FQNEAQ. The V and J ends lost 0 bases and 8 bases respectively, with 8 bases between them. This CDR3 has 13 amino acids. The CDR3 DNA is TGTGCCAGCAGCTTAGCAGTCGGGGAGCCCCAGCATTTT. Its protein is CASSLAVGEPQHF. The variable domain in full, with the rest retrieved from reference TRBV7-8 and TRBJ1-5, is GAGVSQSPRYKVAKRGQDVALRCDPISGHVSLFWYQQALGQGPEFLTYFQNEAQLDKSGLPSDRFFAERPEGSVSTLKIQRTQQEDSAVYLCASSLAVGEPQHFGDGTRLSIL.

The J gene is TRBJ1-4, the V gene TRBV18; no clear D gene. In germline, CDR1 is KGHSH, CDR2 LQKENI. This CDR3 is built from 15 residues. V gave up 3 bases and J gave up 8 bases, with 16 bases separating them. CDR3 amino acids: CASSPEGYLEEKLFF. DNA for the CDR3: TGTGCCAGCTCACCGGAGGGCTACCTGGAGGAAAAACTGTTTTTT.

The CDR3: CASTFDRVGGGYTF. The CDR3 nucleotides read TGTGCCAGCACGTTTGACAGGGTAGGAGGCGGCTACACCTTC. This chain connects TRBV7-2 to TRBJ1-2; 7 bases agree with TRBD1. V shed 7 bases, J shed 8 bases, and the junction held 13 bases outside the gene matches. The CDR3 runs to 14 residues. Germline CDR1 and CDR2: SGHTA and FQGNSA.